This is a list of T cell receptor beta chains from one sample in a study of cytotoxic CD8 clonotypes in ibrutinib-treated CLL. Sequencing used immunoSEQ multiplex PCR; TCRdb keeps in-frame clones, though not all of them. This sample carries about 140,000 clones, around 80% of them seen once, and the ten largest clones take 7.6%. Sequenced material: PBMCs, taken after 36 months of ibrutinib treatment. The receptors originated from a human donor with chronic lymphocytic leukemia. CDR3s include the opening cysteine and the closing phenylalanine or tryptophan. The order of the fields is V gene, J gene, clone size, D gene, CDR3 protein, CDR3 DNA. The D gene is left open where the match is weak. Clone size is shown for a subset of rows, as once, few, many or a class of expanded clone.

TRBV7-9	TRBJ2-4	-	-	CASSPKGGLTKNIQYF	TGTGCCAGCAGCCCAAAGGGAGGACTAACAAAAAACATTCAGTACTTC
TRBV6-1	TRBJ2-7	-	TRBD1	CASRTGLYSYEQYF	TGTGCCAGCCGGACAGGGCTCTATTCCTACGAGCAGTACTTC
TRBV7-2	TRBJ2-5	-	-	CASSVTGLDGETQYF	TGTGCCAGCAGCGTCACAGGGTTAGACGGAGAGACCCAGTACTTC
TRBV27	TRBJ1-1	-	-	CASSFSEYTTEAFF	TGTGCCAGCAGTTTCAGCGAGTACACCACTGAAGCTTTCTTT
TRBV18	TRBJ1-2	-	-	CASQLEGTGYTF	TGTGCCAGCCAACTAGAAGGGACCGGCTACACCTTC
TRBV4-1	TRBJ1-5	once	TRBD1	CASSQLTGGGQPQHF	TGCGCCAGCAGCCAATTGACAGGGGGCGGTCAGCCCCAGCATTTT
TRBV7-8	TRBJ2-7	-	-	CASSLGTAMSGYEQYF	TGTGCCAGCAGCTTAGGAACAGCGATGTCCGGCTACGAGCAGTACTTC
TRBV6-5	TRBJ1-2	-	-	CASSYNGQGLYGYTF	TGTGCCAGCAGTTACAACGGCCAGGGGCTCTATGGCTACACCTTC
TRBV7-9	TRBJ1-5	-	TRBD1	CASSSGQGGQPQHF	TGTGCCAGCAGCTCAGGACAGGGGGGTCAGCCCCAGCATTTT
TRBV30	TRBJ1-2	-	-	CAWSPMGLGYTF	TGTGCCTGGAGCCCCATGGGTCTTGGCTACACCTTC
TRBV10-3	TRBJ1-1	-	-	CAISPTERNTEAFF	TGTGCCATCAGTCCAACGGAGAGGAACACTGAAGCTTTCTTT
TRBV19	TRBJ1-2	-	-	CASEPGRVDYGYTF	TGTGCCAGCGAACCGGGCCGAGTCGACTATGGCTACACCTTC
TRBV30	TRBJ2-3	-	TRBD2	CAWSVSLAGGGDTQYF	TGTGCCTGGAGTGTAAGCCTAGCGGGGGGAGGAGATACGCAGTATTTT
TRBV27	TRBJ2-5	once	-	CASSLTGTLYQETQYF	TGTGCCAGCAGTTTGACCGGGACATTGTACCAAGAGACCCAGTACTTC
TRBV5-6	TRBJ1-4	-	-	CASSDTTNEKLFF	TGTGCCAGCAGCGATACAACTAATGAAAAACTGTTTTTT
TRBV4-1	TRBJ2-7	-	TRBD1	CASSQVQGSSYEQYF	TGCGCCAGCAGCCAAGTACAGGGGAGCTCCTACGAGCAGTACTTC
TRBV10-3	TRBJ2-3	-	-	CASSGTTRTDTQYF	TGTGCCAGCTCGGGGACAACACGCACAGATACGCAGTATTTT
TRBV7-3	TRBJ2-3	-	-	CASSDRDFTDTQYF	TGTGCCAGCAGCGATCGGGACTTCACAGATACGCAGTATTTT
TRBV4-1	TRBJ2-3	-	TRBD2	CASSPLAGRTDTQYF	TGCGCCAGCAGCCCCCTAGCGGGGCGCACAGATACGCAGTATTTT
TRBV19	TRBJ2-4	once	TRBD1	CASSNTGGGIQYF	TGTGCCAGTAGCAACACAGGGGGCGGCATTCAGTACTTC
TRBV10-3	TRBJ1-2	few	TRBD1	CAVSGTGGSYGYTF	TGTGCCGTCTCCGGGACAGGGGGATCCTATGGCTACACCTTC
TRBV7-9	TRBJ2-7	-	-	CASSPPGTYEQYF	TGTGCCAGCAGCCCCCCGGGGACCTACGAGCAGTACTTC
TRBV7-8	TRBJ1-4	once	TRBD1	CASSLRRAGGSTNEKLFF	TGTGCCAGCAGCTTAAGGCGGGCAGGGGGTTCTACTAATGAAAAACTGTTTTTT
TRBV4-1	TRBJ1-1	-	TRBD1	CASSPYYQQGAVTEAFF	TGCGCCAGCAGCCCATACTATCAACAGGGGGCGGTCACTGAAGCTTTCTTT
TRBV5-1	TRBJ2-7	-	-	CASSLVVVGGYEQYF	TGCGCCAGCAGCTTGGTCGTGGTCGGGGGCTACGAGCAGTACTTC
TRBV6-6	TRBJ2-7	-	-	CASSYKVRGSYEQYF	TGTGCCAGCAGTTACAAAGTCCGGGGATCCTACGAGCAGTACTTC
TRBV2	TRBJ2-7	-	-	CASREAIYEQYF	TGTGCCAGCAGGGAAGCGATCTACGAGCAGTACTTC
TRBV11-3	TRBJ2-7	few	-	CASSSTGSPEQYF	TGTGCCAGCAGCTCAACAGGGAGTCCCGAGCAGTACTTC
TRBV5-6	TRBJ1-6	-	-	CASSFNRQGYSPLHF	TGTGCCAGCAGCTTTAACCGCCAGGGTTATTCACCCCTCCACTTT
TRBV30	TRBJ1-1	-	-	CASKTTVNTEAFF	TGTGCCTCAAAAACGACAGTGAACACTGAAGCTTTCTTT
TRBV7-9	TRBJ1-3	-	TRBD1	CASSGIGQASGNTIYF	TGTGCCAGCAGCGGAATAGGACAGGCCTCTGGAAACACCATATATTTT
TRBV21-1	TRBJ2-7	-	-	CASSTPEDYEQYF	TGTGCCAGCAGCACCCCAGAGGACTACGAGCAGTACTTC
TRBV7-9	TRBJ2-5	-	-	CASTQEETQYF	TGTGCCAGCACCCAAGAAGAGACCCAGTACTTC
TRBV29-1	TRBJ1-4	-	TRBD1	CGGPGQPNEKLFF	TGCGGAGGACCGGGACAGCCTAATGAAAAACTGTTTTTT
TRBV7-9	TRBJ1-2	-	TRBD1	CASSFSTGDYGYTF	TGTGCCAGCAGCTTTAGTACAGGGGACTATGGCTACACCTTC
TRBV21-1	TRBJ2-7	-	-	CASGRRLAADGGEQYF	TGTGCCAGCGGCCGCCGACTAGCGGCTGATGGTGGTGAGCAGTACTTC
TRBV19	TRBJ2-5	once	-	CASSIGQAQYF	TGTGCCAGTAGTATCGGGCAGGCCCAGTACTTC
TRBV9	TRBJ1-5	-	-	CASSVGQGNYQPQHF	TGTGCCAGCAGCGTAGGGCAGGGAAATTATCAGCCCCAGCATTTT
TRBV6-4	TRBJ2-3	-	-	CAKLGGTDTQYF	TGTGCCAAACTAGGGGGCACAGATACGCAGTATTTT
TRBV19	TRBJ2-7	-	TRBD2	CASSISGGTSGSYEQYF	TGTGCCAGTAGTATAAGTGGAGGGACTAGCGGGAGTTACGAGCAGTACTTC
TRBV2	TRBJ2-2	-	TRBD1	CASSRTGGETPGELFF	TGTGCCAGCAGTAGGACAGGGGGCGAAACACCGGGGGAGCTGTTTTTT
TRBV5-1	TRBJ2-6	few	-	CASSLLRSGANVLTF	TGCGCCAGCAGCCTCCTTAGATCTGGGGCCAACGTCCTGACTTTC
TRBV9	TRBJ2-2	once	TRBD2	CASSKLVAGYTGELFF	TGTGCCAGCAGCAAATTAGTAGCGGGGTACACCGGGGAGCTGTTTTTT
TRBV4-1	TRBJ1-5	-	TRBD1	CASSHVYRGPRGNQPQHF	TGCGCCAGCAGCCATGTATACAGGGGACCGAGGGGCAATCAGCCCCAGCATTTT
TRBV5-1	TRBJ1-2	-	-	CASSLIFGPGKGYTF	TGCGCCAGCAGCTTGATTTTTGGGCCAGGGAAGGGCTACACCTTC
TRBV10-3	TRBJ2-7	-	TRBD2	CAISGTSVFYEQYF	TGTGCCATCAGTGGCACTAGCGTCTTTTACGAGCAGTACTTC